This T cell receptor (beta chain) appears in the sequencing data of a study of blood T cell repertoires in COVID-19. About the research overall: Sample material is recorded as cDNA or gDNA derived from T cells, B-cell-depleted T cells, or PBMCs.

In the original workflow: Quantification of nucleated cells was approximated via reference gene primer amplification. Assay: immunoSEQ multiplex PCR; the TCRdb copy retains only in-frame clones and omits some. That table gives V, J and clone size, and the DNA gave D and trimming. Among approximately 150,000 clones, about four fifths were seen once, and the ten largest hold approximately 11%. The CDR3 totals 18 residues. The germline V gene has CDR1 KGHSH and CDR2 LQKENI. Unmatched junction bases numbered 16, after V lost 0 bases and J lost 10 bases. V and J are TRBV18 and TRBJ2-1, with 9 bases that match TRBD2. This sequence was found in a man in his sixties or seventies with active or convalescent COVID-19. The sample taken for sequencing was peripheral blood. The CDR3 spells CASSPPGLAGPLPKEQFF. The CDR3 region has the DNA TGTGCCAGCTCACCACCAGGGCTAGCGGGACCCTTACCCAAGGAGCAGTTCTTC.